The text below deals with one T cell receptor (beta chain). Its antigen remains unknown. This entry comes from a study of T cell responses to AZD1222 COVID-19 vaccine. The study, taken as a whole, reports: The donor group comprised mostly white British people and more females; the analysis possibly underestimated clonal diversity. Only six people who got AZD1222 tested seropositive at baseline. Repertoires were obtained solely post-peak T cell response. Regions 160-218 and 743-854 held dominance among vaccine-associated CD4 TCRs, which spanned spike.

Generated by immunoSEQ multiplex PCR, the TCRdb table keeps only in-frame clones and is missing some. The sample has some 130,000 clones; 88% are singletons. Germline V gene data show CDR1 as LNHDA and CDR2 as SQIVND (reference sequence). CDR3 length equals 18 residues. Trimming took 3 bases from V and 0 from J; bases not matched to a gene: 7. The chain combines TRBV19 with TRBJ2-1, with 11 bases identical to TRBD2. The clonotype comes from an adult in good health. This specimen consisted of peripheral blood, obtained on day 0 of AZD1222 vaccination. The CDR3 nucleotides read TGTGCCAGTAGTATGGCTAGCGGGGGGAGGAGCTCCTACAATGAGCAGTTCTTC. Translated, it gives CASSMASGGRSSYNEQFF.